Detailed here is one T cell receptor (beta chain). Only in-frame clones appear in the TCRdb table, and some are missing; sequencing was by immunoSEQ multiplex PCR. The sample contains 300,000 to 400,000 clones, 80% to 90% of which appear only once. Trimming cost V 0 bases and J 9 bases, with 14 bases left between them. The CDR3 loop spans 15 amino acids. Germline V lookup: CDR1 MGHRA, CDR2 YSYEKL. These data are taken from a study of blood T cell repertoires in COVID-19. Study in general: Acute and convalescent COVID-19 specimens originated in the United States, Italy and Spain.

Sequenced material: peripheral blood. The V gene is TRBV4-1, the J gene TRBJ2-2, with D perhaps TRBD2 (6 bases). The receptor was isolated from a woman aged 25-40 years with COVID-19, enrolled during active disease. The CDR3 region is CASSQDKAGLRELFF. The CDR3 DNA reads as TGCGCCAGCAGCCAAGATAAGGCGGGATTGCGGGAGCTGTTTTTT.